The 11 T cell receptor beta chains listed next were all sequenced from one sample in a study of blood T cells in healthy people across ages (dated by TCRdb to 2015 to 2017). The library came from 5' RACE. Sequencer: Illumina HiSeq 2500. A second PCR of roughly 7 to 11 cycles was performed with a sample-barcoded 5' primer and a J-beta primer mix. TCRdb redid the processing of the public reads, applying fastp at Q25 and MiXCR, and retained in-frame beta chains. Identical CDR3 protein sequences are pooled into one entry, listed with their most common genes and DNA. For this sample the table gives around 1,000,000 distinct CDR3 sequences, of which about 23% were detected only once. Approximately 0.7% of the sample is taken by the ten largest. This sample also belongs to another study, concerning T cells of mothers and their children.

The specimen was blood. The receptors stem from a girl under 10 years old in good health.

The CDR3 nucleotides are TGTGCCAGCAGTTTACAGGGGGCGAGGAAAGATACGCAGTATTTT. As protein: CASSLQGARKDTQYF. The chain joins TRBV12-3 or TRBV12-4 to TRBJ2-3, with 8 bases lining up with TRBD1. With V trimmed by 2 bases and J by 5 bases, 6 bases remained unmatched. The CDR3 runs 15 residues.

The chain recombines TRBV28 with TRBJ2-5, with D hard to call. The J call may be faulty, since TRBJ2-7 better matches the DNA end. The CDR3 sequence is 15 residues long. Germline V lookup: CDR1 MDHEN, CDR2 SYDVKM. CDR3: CASSFGELLSYEQYF. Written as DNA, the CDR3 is TGTGCCAGCAGTTTTGGTGAACTACTTTCCTACGAGCAGTACTTC.

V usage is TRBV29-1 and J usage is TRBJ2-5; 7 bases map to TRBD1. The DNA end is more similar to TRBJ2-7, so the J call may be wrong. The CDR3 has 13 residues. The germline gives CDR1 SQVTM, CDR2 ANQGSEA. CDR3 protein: CSVDREGTYEQYF. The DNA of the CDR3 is TGCAGCGTCGACAGGGAAGGGACCTACGAGCAGTACTTC.

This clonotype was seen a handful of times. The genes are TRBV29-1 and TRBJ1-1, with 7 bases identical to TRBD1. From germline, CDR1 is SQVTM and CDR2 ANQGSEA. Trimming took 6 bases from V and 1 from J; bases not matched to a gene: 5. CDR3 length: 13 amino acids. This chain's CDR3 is CSVLRTGNTEAFF. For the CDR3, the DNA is TGCAGCGTCCTACGGACAGGGAACACTGAAGCTTTCTTT.

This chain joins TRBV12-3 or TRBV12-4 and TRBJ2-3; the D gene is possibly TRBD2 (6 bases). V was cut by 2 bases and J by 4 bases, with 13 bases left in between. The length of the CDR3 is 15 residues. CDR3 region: CASSLWGTSSDTQYF. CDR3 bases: TGTGCCAGCAGTTTATGGGGGACTTCTTCAGATACGCAGTATTTT.

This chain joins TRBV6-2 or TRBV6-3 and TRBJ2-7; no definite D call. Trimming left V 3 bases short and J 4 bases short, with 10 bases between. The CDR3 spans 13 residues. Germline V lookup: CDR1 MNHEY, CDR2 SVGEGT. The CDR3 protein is CASSYISTYEQYF. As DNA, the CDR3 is TGTGCCAGCAGTTATATCAGCACATACGAGCAGTACTTC.

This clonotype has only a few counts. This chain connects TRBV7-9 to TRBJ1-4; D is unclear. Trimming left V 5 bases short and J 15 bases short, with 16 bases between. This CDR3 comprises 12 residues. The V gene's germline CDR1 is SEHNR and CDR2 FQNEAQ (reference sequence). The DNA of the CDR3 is TGTGCCAGCAGCCCTTCGCCCGGCTTGGTGTTTTTT. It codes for CASSPSPGLVFF.

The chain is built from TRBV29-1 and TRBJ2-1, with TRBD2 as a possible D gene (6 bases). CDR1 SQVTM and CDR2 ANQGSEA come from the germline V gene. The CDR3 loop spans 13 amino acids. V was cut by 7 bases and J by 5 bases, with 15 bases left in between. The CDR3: CSAAGPQNNEQFF. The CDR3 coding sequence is TGCAGCGCAGCGGGTCCGCAGAACAATGAGCAGTTCTTC.

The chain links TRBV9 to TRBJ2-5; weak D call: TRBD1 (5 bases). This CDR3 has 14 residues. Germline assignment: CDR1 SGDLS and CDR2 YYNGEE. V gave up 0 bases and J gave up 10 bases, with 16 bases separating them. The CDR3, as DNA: TGTGCCAGCAGCGTAGACAGGCCCGGTGGGGACCAGTACTTC. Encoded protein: CASSVDRPGGDQYF.

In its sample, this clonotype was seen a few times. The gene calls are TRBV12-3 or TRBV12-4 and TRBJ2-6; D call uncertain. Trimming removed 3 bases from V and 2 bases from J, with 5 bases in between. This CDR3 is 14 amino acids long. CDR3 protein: CASSFQTGANVLTF. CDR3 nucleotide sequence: TGTGCCAGCAGTTTTCAAACTGGGGCCAACGTCCTGACTTTC.

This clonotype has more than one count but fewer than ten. The CDR3 loop reads CASSARQGVETQYF. CDR3 DNA: TGTGCCAGCAGCGCGAGACAGGGAGTAGAGACCCAGTACTTC. The rearrangement links TRBV7-9 to TRBJ2-5, with 7 bases that match TRBD1. Germline assignment: CDR1 SEHNR and CDR2 FQNEAQ (reference sequence). V lost 5 bases and J lost 4; bases outside the gene matches: 7. The CDR3 runs 14 residues.